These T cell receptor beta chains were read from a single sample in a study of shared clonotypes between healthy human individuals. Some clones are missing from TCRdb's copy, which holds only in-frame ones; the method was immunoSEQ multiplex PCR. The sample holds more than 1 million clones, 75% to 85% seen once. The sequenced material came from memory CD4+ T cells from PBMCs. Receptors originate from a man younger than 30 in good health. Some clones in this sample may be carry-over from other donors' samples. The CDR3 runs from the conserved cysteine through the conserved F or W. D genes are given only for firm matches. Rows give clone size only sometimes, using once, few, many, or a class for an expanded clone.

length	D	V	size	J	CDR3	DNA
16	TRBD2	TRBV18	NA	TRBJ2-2	CASSLLAGLDTGELFF	TGTGCCAGCTCACTCCTAGCGGGATTAGACACCGGGGAGCTGTTTTTT
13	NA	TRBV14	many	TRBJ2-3	CASSPLGADTQYF	TGTGCCAGCAGCCCGCTCGGGGCAGATACGCAGTATTTT
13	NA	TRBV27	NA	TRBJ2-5	CASSPGTQETQYF	TGTGCCAGCAGTCCCGGGACACAAGAGACCCAGTACTTC
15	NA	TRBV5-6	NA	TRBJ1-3	CASSPFPPSGNTIYF	TGTGCCAGCAGCCCCTTCCCCCCCTCTGGAAACACCATATATTTT
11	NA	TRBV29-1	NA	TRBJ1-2	CSVTPVDGYTF	TGCAGCGTTACGCCAGTCGATGGCTACACCTTC
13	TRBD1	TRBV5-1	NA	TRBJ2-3	CASSLQGQDTQYF	TGCGCCAGCAGCTTACAGGGGCAGGATACGCAGTATTTT
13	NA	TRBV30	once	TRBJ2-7	CAWSSWLKDEQYF	TGTGCCTGGTCGTCGTGGCTAAAGGACGAGCAGTACTTC
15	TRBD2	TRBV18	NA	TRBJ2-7	CASSPGLAVAYEQYF	TGTGCCAGCTCACCGGGGCTAGCGGTAGCCTACGAGCAGTACTTC
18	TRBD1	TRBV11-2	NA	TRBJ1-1	CASSLFPGQGATVAEAFF	TGTGCCAGCAGCTTATTTCCGGGACAGGGGGCGACGGTCGCTGAAGCTTTCTTT
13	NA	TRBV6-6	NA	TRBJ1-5	CASTQWGHQPQHF	TGTGCCAGCACCCAGTGGGGCCATCAGCCCCAGCATTTT
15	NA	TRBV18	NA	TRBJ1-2	CAGSPPPSQGIGYTF	TGTGCCGGCTCACCACCACCTAGCCAGGGGATAGGCTACACCTTC
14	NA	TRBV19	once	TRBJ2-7	CASSPSTGPEEQYF	TGTGCCAGTAGTCCATCGACTGGGCCGGAGGAGCAGTACTTC
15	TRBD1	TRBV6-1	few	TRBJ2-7	CASSVLTGSSYEQYF	TGTGCCAGCAGTGTTTTGACAGGGAGCTCCTACGAGCAGTACTTC
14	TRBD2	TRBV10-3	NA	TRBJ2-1	CATRLAGGDNEQFF	TGTGCCACACGACTAGCGGGAGGGGACAATGAGCAGTTCTTC
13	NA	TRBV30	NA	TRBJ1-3	CAWSLLSGNTIYF	TGTGCCTGGAGCCTGCTCTCTGGAAACACCATATATTTT
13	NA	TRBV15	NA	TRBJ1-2	CATSLPDRAGYTF	TGTGCCACCAGCCTACCGGACAGAGCTGGCTACACCTTC
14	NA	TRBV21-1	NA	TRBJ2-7	CASGNRSSTYEQYF	TGTGCCAGCGGAAACAGGTCCTCTACCTACGAGCAGTACTTC
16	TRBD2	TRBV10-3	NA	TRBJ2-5	CAIRPGLAGDLETQYF	TGTGCCATCAGACCGGGACTAGCGGGAGATTTGGAGACCCAGTACTTC
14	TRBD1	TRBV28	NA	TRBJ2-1	CASYSGTGRKEQFF	TGTGCCAGCTATTCCGGGACAGGTCGTAAGGAGCAGTTCTTC
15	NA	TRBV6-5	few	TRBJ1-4	CASKNRGPTNEKLFF	TGTGCCAGCAAAAACCGGGGGCCGACTAATGAAAAACTGTTTTTT
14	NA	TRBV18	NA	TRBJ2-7	CASSRISDAYEQYF	TGTGCCAGCTCACGGATTTCCGACGCCTACGAGCAGTACTTC
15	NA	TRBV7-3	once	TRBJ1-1	CASSDIQGRNTEAFF	TGTGCCAGCAGCGACATACAAGGTCGGAACACTGAAGCTTTCTTT
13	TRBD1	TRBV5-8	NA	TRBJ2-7	CAPKATGLNEQYF	TGTGCCCCTAAGGCGACAGGGCTGAACGAGCAGTACTTC
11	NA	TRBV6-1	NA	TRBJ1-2	CASRGQAGYTF	TGTGCCAGCAGGGGACAAGCGGGCTACACCTTC
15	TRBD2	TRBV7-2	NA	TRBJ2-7	CASSPPSGRAYEQYF	TGTGCCAGCAGCCCCCCTAGCGGGAGGGCCTACGAGCAGTACTTC
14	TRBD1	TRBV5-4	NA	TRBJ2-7	CASSLRQGRAEQYF	TGTGCCAGCAGCTTGCGACAGGGAAGGGCAGAGCAGTACTTC
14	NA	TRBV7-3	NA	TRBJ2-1	CASSFLPLPNEQFF	TGTGCCAGCAGCTTCTTGCCCCTTCCCAATGAGCAGTTCTTC
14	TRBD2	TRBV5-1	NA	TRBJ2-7	CASSSGTSGYEQYF	TGCGCCAGCAGCTCAGGGACTAGCGGCTACGAGCAGTACTTC
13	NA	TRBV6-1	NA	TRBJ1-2	CAGTVGRGEGYTF	TGTGCCGGCACGGTCGGCAGGGGTGAGGGCTACACCTTC
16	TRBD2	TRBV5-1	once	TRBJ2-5	CASSRGSATSRETQYF	TGCGCCAGCAGCCGGGGTTCGGCGACTAGCCGGGAGACCCAGTACTTC
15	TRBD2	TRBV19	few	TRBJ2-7	CASSIAAGGSYEQYF	TGTGCCAGTAGTATTGCAGCGGGGGGCTCCTACGAGCAGTACTTC
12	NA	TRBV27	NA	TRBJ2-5	CASRNQQETQYF	TGTGCCAGCAGGAATCAACAAGAGACCCAGTACTTC
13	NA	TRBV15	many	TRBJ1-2	CATSRDQRDGYTF	TGTGCCACCAGCAGAGATCAAAGGGATGGCTACACCTTC
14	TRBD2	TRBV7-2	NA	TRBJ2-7	CASSQGTTNYEQYF	TGTGCCAGCAGCCAAGGGACTACTAACTACGAGCAGTACTTC
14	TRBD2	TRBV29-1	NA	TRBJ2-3	CSVPSGLAGWTQYF	TGCAGCGTTCCCTCGGGACTAGCGGGATGGACGCAGTATTTT
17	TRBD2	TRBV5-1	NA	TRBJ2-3	CASSPSTSGRPWDTQYF	TGCGCCAGCAGCCCCTCGACTAGCGGGAGGCCCTGGGATACGCAGTATTTT
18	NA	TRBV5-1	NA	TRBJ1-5	CASMGAPREWNGNQPQHF	TGCGCCAGCATGGGGGCTCCCAGGGAATGGAATGGCAATCAGCCCCAGCATTTT
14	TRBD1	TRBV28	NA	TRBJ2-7	CASGGTGGAYEQYF	TGTGCCAGCGGGGGAACAGGGGGCGCGTACGAGCAGTACTTC
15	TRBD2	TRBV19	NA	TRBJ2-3	CASREAGALTDTQYF	TGTGCCAGTAGGGAAGCGGGGGCCCTAACAGATACGCAGTATTTT
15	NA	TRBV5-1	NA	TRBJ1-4	CASSYTGTENEKLFF	TGCGCCAGCAGTTACACCGGGACGGAAAATGAAAAACTGTTTTTT
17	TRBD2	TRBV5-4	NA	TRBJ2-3	CASSPGTSGQRTDTQYF	TGTGCCAGCAGCCCGGGGACTAGCGGCCAGCGGACAGATACGCAGTATTTT
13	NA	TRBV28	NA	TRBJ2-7	CASSGGGRYEQYF	TGTGCCAGCAGCGGTGGCGGTCGCTACGAGCAGTACTTC
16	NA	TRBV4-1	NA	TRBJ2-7	CASSQDLAGRSYEQYF	TGCGCCAGCAGCCAAGATCTGGCAGGGAGATCCTACGAGCAGTACTTC
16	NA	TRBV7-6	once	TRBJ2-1	CASSLDGARSYNEQFF	TGTGCCAGCAGCCTAGATGGGGCTCGCTCCTACAATGAGCAGTTCTTC
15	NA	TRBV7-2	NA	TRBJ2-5	CASSLVLTLQETQYF	TGTGCCAGCAGCTTAGTTTTGACGCTCCAAGAGACCCAGTACTTC
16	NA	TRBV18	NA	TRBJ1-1	CASQTAIQGPNTEAFF	TGTGCCAGCCAAACCGCCATCCAGGGGCCCAACACTGAAGCTTTCTTT
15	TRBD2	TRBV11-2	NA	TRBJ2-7	CASSFGSGRTYEQYF	TGTGCCAGCAGCTTCGGAAGCGGGAGGACCTACGAGCAGTACTTC